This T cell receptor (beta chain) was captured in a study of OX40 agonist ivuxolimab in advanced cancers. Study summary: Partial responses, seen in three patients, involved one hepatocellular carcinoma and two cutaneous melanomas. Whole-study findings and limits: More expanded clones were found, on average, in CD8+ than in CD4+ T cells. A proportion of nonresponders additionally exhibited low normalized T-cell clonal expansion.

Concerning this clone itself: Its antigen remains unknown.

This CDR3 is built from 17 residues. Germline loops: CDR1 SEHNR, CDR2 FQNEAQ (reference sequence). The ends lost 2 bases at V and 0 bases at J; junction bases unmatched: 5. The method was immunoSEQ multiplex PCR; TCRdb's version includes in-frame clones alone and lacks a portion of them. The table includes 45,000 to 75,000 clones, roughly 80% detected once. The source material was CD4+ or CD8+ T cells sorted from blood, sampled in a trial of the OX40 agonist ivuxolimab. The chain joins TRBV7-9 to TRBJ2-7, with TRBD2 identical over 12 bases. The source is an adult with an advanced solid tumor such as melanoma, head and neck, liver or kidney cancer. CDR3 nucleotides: TGTGCCAGCAGCTTAAAAACTAGCGGGAGGTCCTCCTACGAGCAGTACTTC. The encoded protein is CASSLKTSGRSSYEQYF.